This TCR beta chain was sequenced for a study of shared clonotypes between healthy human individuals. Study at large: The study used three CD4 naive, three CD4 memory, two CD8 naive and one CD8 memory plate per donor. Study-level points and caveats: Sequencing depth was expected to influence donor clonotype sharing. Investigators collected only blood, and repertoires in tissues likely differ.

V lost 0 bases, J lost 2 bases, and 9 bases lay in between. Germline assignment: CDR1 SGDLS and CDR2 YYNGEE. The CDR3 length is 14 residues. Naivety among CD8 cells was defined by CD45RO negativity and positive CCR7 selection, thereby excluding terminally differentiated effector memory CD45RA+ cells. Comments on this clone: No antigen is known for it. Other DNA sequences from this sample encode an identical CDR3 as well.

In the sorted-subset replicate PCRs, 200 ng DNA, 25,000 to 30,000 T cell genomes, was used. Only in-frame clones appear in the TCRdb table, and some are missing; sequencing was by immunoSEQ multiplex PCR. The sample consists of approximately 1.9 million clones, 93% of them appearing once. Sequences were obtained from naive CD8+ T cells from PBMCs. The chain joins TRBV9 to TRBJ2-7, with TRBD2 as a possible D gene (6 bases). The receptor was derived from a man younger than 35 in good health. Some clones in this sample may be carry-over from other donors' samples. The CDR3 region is CASSVGGTPYEQYF. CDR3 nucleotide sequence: TGTGCCAGCAGCGTAGGGGGGACTCCCTACGAGCAGTACTTC. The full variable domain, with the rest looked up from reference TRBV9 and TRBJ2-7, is DSGVTQTPKHLITATGQRVTLRCSPRSGDLSVYWYQQSLDQGLQFLIQYYNGEERAKGNILERFSAQQFPDLHSELNLSSLELGDSALYFCASSVGGTPYEQYFGPGTRLTVT.